Described below is a single TCR beta chain sequence and its context. There are a few counts of this clonotype. Which antigen it targets is not known. No much larger clone exists at a distance of one base, and base qualities are not known. The meaning of the sample's time point label: patch test 3, about 24 weeks after DPC sensitization. The sample's treatment or condition label, decoded: therapeutic diphenylcyclopropenone sensitization with weekly scalp DPC. At every patch-test visit, the blood draw took place before the patch test was put on. Eligible patients were aged 18 to 70, diagnosed with alopecia, deemed suitable for DPC therapy, and excluded if pregnant. Total RNA was extracted from unfractionated whole blood collected in Tempus Blood RNA tubes. These data belong to a study of human T cells and chemical hapten exposure (dated by TCRdb to about 2021). Broadly, across the study: For sensitization, 2% DPC in acetone was applied to a 2 cm by 2 cm area of upper inner arm skin. Patients additionally received weekly therapeutic DPC doses to the scalp throughout the roughly 25-week study period. Patch testing was performed on the upper back with Finn chambers containing 0.01% DPC, and the patch tests were scored after 6 days according to International Contact Dermatitis Research Group standards. The patient cohort, mostly female, included alopecia areata with under or over 50% scalp involvement, alopecia totalis and alopecia universalis. Libraries were pooled for sequencing, and per-sample TCR yields varied mainly because of small differences in library volumes within the pool. Peripheral blood TCR repertoire changes were tracked in vivo in alopecia patients during primary and secondary sensitization to the hapten diphenylcyclopropenone (DPC). Blood samples were taken from patients before sensitization (week 0) and at 2, 6 and about 24 weeks after DPC sensitization. Twenty-nine alopecia patients gave blood for TCR sequencing at one to four time points (pre-sensitization, 2, 6 and 24 weeks). General conclusions and limits of the study: All patients had alopecia, a presumed autoimmune disease, so their immune response might differ from that of healthy individuals. After repeated subsampling, changes were observed in the strength of the expansion versus patch-test correlation and in the threshold at which the correlation became significant. DPC sensitization did not change how many TCRs were above 1 in 1000 frequency, and no evidence was found of alterations in global repertoire structure. Expanded TCRs formed significantly more large CDR3 similarity clusters than pre-sensitization or healthy control sets, consistent with antigen-driven responses. Patch test score was positively correlated with the number of PT1 expanded TCRs, with significance at thresholds 8, 16 and 32 but not at 4.

The library was made by RACE. TCRdb lists the instrument as NextSeq 500. During library preparation, unique molecular identifiers were attached to individual cDNA molecules so that TCRs could be counted in a quantitative, reproducible way. From each blood RNA sample, both TCR alpha and TCR beta chains were sequenced. In the authors' own workflow: Samples had a median of 95,638 TCRs, with a range from about 20,000 to 690,600. V, J and CDR3 annotation of the TCR reads was carried out using the Decombinator software suite. To make PS versus PT1 abundance plots, every sample was subsampled to the same number of TCRs (28,000). Expanded TCRs were defined as absent before sensitization and observed at least eight times at the 2-week time point. Starting from the raw public reads, TCRdb applied fastp trimming at Q25, assembled clones with MiXCR and retained in-frame beta chains. All rows with the same CDR3 protein become a single entry with the most common DNA and genes. TCRdb, rather than the study authors, made the V and J calls. The sample data list roughly 150,000 distinct CDR3 sequences, and approximately 30% of these were observed just once. The ten most abundant clones make up approximately 2.3% of the sample.

The germline V gene gives CDR1 as SGDLS and CDR2 as YYNGEE. V is pared back by 4 bases and J by 6 bases, with 22 bases lying between the germline termini. The CDR3 covers 16 residues, taking in both the cysteine and the phenylalanine. The retained sequence is limited to the CDR3, 48 bases, with the frame set at the first base. The TCR comes from a woman aged 18-30 years with alopecia areata. Some clones in this sample may be carry-over from other donors' samples. The chain links TRBV9 with TRBJ1-2, with no reliable assignment of the D segment. Here the sequenced sample was whole blood, taken in connection with sensitization to the hapten diphenylcyclopropenone (DPC). The CDR3 protein is CASSPRFPGVEDGYTF. The DNA sequence reads TGTGCCAGCAGCCCCCGCTTCCCGGGCGTCGAGGATGGCTACACCTTC.